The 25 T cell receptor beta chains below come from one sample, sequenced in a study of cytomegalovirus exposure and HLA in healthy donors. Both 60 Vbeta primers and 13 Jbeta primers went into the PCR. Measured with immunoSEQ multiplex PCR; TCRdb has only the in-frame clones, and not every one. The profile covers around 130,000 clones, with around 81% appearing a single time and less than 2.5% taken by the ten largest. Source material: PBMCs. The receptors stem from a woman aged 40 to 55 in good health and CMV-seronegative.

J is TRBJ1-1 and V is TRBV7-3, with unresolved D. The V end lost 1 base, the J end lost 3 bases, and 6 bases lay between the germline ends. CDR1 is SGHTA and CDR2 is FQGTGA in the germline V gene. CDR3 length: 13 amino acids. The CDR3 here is CASSLMAYTEAFF. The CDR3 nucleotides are TGTGCCAGCAGCTTAATGGCCTACACTGAAGCTTTCTTT.

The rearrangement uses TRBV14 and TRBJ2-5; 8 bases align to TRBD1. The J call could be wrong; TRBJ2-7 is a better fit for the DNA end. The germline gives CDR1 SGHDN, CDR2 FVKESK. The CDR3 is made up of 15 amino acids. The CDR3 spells CASSQAAGGRSEQYF. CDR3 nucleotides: TGTGCCAGCAGCCAAGCAGCAGGGGGCAGGTCCGAGCAGTACTTC.

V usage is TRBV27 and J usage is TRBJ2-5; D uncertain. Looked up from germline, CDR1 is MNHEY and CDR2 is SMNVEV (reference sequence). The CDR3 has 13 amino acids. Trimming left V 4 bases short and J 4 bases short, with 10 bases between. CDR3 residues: CASSSLSRETQYF. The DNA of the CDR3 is TGTGCCAGCAGTTCCCTAAGTCGAGAGACCCAGTACTTC.

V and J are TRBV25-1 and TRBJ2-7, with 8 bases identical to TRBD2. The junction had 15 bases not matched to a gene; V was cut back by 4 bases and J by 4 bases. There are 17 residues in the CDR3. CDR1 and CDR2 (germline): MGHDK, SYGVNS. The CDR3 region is CASSAPRGAVVGYEQYF. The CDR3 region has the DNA TGTGCCAGCAGTGCCCCGCGGGGGGCGGTCGTTGGGTACGAGCAGTACTTC.

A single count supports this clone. The CDR3 protein is CASSSFPRTEAFF. CDR3 nucleotide sequence: TGTGCCAGCAGTTCATTTCCGAGGACTGAAGCTTTCTTT. V gene TRBV28 combines with J gene TRBJ1-1; D gene uncertain. Trimming shortened V by 4 bases and J by 5 bases, and 11 bases separated the two germline ends. The CDR3 has 13 amino acids. CDR1 and CDR2 (germline): MDHEN, SYDVKM.

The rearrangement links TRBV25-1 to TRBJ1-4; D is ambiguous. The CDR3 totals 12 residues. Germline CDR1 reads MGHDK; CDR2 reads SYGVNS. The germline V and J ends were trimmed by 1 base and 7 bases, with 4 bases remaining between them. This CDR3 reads CASSESSEKLFF. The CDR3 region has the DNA TGTGCCAGCAGTGAATCCAGTGAAAAACTGTTTTTT. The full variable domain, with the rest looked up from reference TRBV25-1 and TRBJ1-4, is EADIYQTPRYLVIGTGKKITLECSQTMGHDKMYWYQQDPGMELHLIHYSYGVNSTEKGDLSSESTVSRIRTEHFPLTLESARPSHTSQYLCASSESSEKLFFGSGTQLSVL.

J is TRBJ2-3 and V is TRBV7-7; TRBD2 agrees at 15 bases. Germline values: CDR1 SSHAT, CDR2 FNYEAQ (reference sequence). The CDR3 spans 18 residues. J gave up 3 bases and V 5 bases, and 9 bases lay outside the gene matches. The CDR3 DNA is TGTGCCAGCAGCGTAGGACTAGCGGGGGGGTTTGGTACAGATACGCAGTATTTT. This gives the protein CASSVGLAGGFGTDTQYF. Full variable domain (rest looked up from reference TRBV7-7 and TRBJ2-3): GAGVSQSPRYKVTKRGQDVTLRCDPISSHATLYWYQQALGQGPEFLTYFNYEAQPDKSGLPSDRFSAERPEGSISTLTIQRTEQRDSAMYRCASSVGLAGGFGTDTQYFGPGTRLTVL.

As DNA, the CDR3 is TGTGCTAGTGGGGGGGGGCCCCAGCATTTT. This codes for CASGGGPQHF. The chain is built from TRBV12-5 and TRBJ1-5; D is possibly TRBD1 (5 bases). Trimming shortened V by 6 bases and J by 9 bases, and 6 bases separated the two germline ends. This CDR3 has 10 amino acids. CDR1 LGHNT and CDR2 FRNRAP come from the germline V gene.

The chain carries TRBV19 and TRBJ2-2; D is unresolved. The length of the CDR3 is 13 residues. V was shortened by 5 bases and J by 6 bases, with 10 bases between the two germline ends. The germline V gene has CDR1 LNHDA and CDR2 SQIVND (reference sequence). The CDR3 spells CASSVGLPGELFF. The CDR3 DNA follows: TGTGCCAGTAGTGTCGGGTTACCCGGGGAGCTGTTTTTT.

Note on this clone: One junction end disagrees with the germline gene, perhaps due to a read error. The CDR3 protein is CASSPGHYGYTF. In nucleotides, the CDR3 is TGTGCCAGCAGCCCCGGCCACTACGGCTACACCTTC. The J gene is TRBJ1-2, the V gene TRBV7-6; no firm D call. CDR1 and CDR2 (germline): SGHVS, FNYEAQ. The CDR3 covers 12 residues.

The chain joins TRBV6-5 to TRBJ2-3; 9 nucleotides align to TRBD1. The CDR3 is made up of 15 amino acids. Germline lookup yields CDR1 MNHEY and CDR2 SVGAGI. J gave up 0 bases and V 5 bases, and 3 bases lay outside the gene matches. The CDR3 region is CASSKQGASTDTQYF. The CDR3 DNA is TGTGCCAGCAGTAAACAGGGGGCAAGCACAGATACGCAGTATTTT.

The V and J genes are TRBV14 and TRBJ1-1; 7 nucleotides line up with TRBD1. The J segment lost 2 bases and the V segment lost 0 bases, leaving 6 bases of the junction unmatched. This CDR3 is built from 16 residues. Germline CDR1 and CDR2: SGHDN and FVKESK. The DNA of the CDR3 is TGTGCCAGCAGCCAAGATCTTGGGACAGCCAACACTGAAGCTTTCTTT. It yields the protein CASSQDLGTANTEAFF.

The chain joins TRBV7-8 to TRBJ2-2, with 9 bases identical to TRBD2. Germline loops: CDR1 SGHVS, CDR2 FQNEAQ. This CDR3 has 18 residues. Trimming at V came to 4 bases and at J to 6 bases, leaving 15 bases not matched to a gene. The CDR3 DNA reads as TGTGCCAGCAGCTCCCTCTTCACGAGCGGGAGGTTCCCCGGGGAGCTGTTTTTT. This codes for CASSSLFTSGRFPGELFF. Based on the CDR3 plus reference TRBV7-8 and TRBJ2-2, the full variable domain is GAGVSQSPRYKVAKRGQDVALRCDPISGHVSLFWYQQALGQGPEFLTYFQNEAQLDKSGLPSDRFFAERPEGSVSTLKIQRTQQEDSAVYLCASSSLFTSGRFPGELFFGEGSRLTVL.

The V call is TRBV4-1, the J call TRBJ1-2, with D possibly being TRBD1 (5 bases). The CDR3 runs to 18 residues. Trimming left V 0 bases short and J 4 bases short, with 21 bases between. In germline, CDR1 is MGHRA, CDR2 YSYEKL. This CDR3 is CASSQDGEGDFRGYGYTF. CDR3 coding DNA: TGCGCCAGCAGCCAAGATGGGGAAGGGGATTTCCGCGGCTATGGCTACACCTTC.

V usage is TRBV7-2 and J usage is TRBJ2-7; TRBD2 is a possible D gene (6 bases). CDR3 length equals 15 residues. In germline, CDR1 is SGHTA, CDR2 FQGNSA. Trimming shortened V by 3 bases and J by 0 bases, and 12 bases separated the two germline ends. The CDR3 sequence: CASSFGTSSSYEQYF. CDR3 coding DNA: TGTGCCAGCAGCTTCGGGACTTCCAGCTCCTACGAGCAGTACTTC. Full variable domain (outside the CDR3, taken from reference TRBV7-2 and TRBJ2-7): GAGVSQSPSNKVTEKGKDVELRCDPISGHTALYWYRQSLGQGLEFLIYFQGNSAPDKSGLPSDRFSAERTGGSVSTLTIQRTQQEDSAVYLCASSFGTSSSYEQYFGPGTRLTVT.

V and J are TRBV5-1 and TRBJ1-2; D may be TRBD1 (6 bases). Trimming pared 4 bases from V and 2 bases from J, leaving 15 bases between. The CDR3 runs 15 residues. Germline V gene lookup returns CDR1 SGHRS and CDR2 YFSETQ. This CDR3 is CASSARGRENYGYTF. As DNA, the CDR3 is TGCGCCAGCAGCGCCAGGGGACGGGAAAACTATGGCTACACCTTC.

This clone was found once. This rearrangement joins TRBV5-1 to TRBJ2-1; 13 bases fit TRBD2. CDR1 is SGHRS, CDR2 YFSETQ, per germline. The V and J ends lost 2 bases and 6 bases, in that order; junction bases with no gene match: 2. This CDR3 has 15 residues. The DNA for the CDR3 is TGCGCCAGCAGCTTCACTAGCGGGGGGGCCAATGAGCAGTTCTTC. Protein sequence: CASSFTSGGANEQFF.

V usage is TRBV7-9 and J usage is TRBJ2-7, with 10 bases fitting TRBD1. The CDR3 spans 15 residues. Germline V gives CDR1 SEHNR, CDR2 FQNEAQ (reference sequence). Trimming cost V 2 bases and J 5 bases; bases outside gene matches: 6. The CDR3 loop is CASSLRGQGLDEQYF. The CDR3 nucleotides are TGTGCCAGCAGCTTAAGGGGACAGGGGCTGGACGAGCAGTACTTC.

The CDR3 region is CASSESAGGRETQYF. Written as DNA, the CDR3 is TGTGCCAGCAGTGAATCGGCAGGGGGCAGAGAGACCCAGTACTTC. This chain joins TRBV6-4 and TRBJ2-5; 8 nucleotides align to TRBD1. Germline V lookup: CDR1 MRHNA, CDR2 SNTAGT. V dropped 3 bases and J dropped 4; count of bases not matched to a gene: 7. This CDR3 spans 15 amino acids.

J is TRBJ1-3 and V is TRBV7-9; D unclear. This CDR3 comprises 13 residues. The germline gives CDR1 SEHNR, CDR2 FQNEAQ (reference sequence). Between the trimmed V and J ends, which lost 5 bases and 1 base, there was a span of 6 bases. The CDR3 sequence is CASSPVSGNTIYF. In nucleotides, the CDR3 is TGTGCCAGCAGCCCAGTGTCTGGAAACACCATATATTTT.

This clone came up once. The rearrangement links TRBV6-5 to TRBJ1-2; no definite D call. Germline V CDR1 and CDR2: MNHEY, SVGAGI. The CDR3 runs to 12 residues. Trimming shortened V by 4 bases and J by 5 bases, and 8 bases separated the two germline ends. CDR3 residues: CASSLRGYGYTF. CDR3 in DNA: TGTGCCAGCAGTTTACGGGGTTATGGCTACACCTTC.

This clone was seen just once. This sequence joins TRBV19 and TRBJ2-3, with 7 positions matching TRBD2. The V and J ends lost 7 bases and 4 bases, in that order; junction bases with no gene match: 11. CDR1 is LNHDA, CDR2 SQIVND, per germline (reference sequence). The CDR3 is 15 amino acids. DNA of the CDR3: TGTGCCAGTAACTCGCGGGGGAGGGGCCCAGATACGCAGTATTTT. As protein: CASNSRGRGPDTQYF.

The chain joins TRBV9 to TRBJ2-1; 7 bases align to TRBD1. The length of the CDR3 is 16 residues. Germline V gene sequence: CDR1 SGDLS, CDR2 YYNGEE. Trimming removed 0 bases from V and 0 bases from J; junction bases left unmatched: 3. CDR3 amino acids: CASSVGTGSSYNEQFF. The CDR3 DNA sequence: TGTGCCAGCAGCGTAGGGACAGGAAGCTCCTACAATGAGCAGTTCTTC.

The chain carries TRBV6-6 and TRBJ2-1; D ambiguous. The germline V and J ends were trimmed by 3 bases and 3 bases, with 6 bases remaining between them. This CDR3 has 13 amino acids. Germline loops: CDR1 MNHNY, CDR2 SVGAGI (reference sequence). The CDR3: CASSYPFYNEQFF. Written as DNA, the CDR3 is TGTGCCAGCAGTTATCCCTTCTACAATGAGCAGTTCTTC.

As DNA, the CDR3 is TGTGCCAGTAAGAGGACAGGGGACTACAATGAGCAGTTCTTC. Translation gives CASKRTGDYNEQFF. The chain uses TRBV19 and TRBJ2-1; 9 bases line up with TRBD1. V shed 7 bases, J shed 3 bases, and the junction held 4 bases outside the gene matches. Germline loops: CDR1 LNHDA, CDR2 SQIVND (reference sequence). This CDR3 has 14 residues.